This passage covers 32 T cell receptor beta chains from one sample sequenced in a study of monozygotic twins with inflammatory bowel disease. TCRdb re-called the 5' RACE reads and gives one entry per CDR3 protein, without DNA. This sample's clone table lists some 450,000 distinct CDR3 sequences. What was sequenced was blood. Receptors were obtained from a human donor with ulcerative colitis or Crohn's disease, or a healthy co-twin of an affected twin (not recorded which).

The J gene is TRBJ1-1, the V gene TRBV7-9; the D call from TCRdb, TRBD1, cannot be confirmed without DNA. The CDR3 spans 13 residues. CDR1 is SEHNR and CDR2 is FQNEAQ in the germline V gene (reference sequence). This CDR3 reads CASAPGSNTEAFF.

The V call is TRBV18, the J call TRBJ2-2. This CDR3 has 17 residues. Germline loops: CDR1 KGHSH, CDR2 LQKENI. CDR3 sequence reads: CASSPTILPGTTGELFF.

The V and J genes are TRBV7-9 and TRBJ2-1; the TCRdb call, TRBD1, lacks DNA for checking. Germline assignment: CDR1 SEHNR and CDR2 FQNEAQ (reference sequence). The CDR3 runs to 16 residues. The CDR3 loop reads CASSTDRDRPNNEQFF.

The chain uses TRBV5-1 and TRBJ1-5; TCRdb selects TRBD1, and the lack of DNA leaves this call unchecked. Germline CDR1 reads SGHRS; CDR2 reads YFSETQ. The CDR3 consists of 15 residues. The CDR3 here is CASSPGGAGDKPQHF.

This CDR3 is CASSRQVQNTEAFF. This chain joins TRBV7-9 and TRBJ1-1. The CDR3 has 14 amino acids. CDR1 is SEHNR and CDR2 is FQNEAQ in the germline V gene (reference sequence).

This chain uses TRBV27 with TRBJ2-7; TCRdb's assignment of TRBD1 cannot be checked, as there is no DNA. CDR1 is MNHEY and CDR2 is SMNVEV in the germline V gene (reference sequence). The CDR3 length is 12 residues. This CDR3 reads CASRDPGREQYF.

The rearrangement joins TRBV18 to TRBJ2-1; the D call of TRBD2 rests on TCRdb alone, since no DNA is present to check it. The CDR3 spans 18 residues. Germline V CDR1 and CDR2: KGHSH, LQKENI. CDR3: CASSPPARGEGLRNEQFF. The variable domain in full, with the rest retrieved from reference TRBV18 and TRBJ2-1, is NAGVMQNPRHLVRRRGQEARLRCSPMKGHSHVYWYRQLPEEGLKFMVYLQKENIIDESGMPKERFSAEFPKEGPSILRIQQVVRGDSAAYFCASSPPARGEGLRNEQFFGPGTRLTVL.

The CDR3 spells CASSLLASGGDTQYF. The chain employs TRBV5-1 and TRBJ2-3; without DNA, the TCRdb call of TRBD2 cannot be checked. CDR1 and CDR2 from the germline V gene are SGHRS and YFSETQ. The CDR3 length is 15 residues.

The rearrangement joins TRBV6-1 to TRBJ2-1; checking the TCRdb D call of TRBD1 is not possible without DNA. CDR3 length equals 14 residues. Germline CDR1 reads MNHNS; CDR2 reads SASEGT. CDR3 region: CASMDRIDYNERFF.

This chain links TRBV27 with TRBJ1-1. CDR3 size: 14 residues. Germline assignment: CDR1 MNHEY and CDR2 SMNVEV (reference sequence). The CDR3 loop is CANSLLGGLAEAFF.

The chain combines TRBV18 with TRBJ2-7; TCRdb reports TRBD1, a call that lacks DNA to check it against. Germline-derived CDR1 and CDR2 are KGHSH and LQKENI. The CDR3 spans 14 residues. This CDR3 is CASSPSEGVGEQYF.

The rearrangement uses TRBV6-2 or TRBV6-3 and TRBJ2-7; as DNA is missing, the TRBD1 call by TCRdb cannot be tested. Germline V gives CDR1 MNHEY, CDR2 SVGEGT. CDR3 length: 14 amino acids. The CDR3 spells CASSWTGPSYEQYF.

The gene calls are TRBV12-3 or TRBV12-4 and TRBJ2-7. The CDR3 runs to 15 residues. CDR3 sequence: CASSLMAVGPYEQYF.

The chain links TRBV20-1 to TRBJ1-4. CDR3 length equals 13 residues. Germline CDR1 is DFQATT and CDR2 is SNEGSKA (reference sequence). The CDR3 region is CSAPISSNEKLFF.

V is TRBV20-1 and J is TRBJ1-3. CDR3 size: 11 residues. Germline V gene lookup returns CDR1 DFQATT and CDR2 SNEGSKA (reference sequence). This CDR3 is CSARGGNTIYF.

This rearrangement joins TRBV6-2 or TRBV6-3 to TRBJ2-1; absent DNA, TCRdb's TRBD2 call cannot be checked. The CDR3 sequence is 11 residues long. Germline V CDR1 and CDR2: MNHEY, SVGEGT. This chain's CDR3 is CASGTGTRLFF.

V and J are TRBV6-9 and TRBJ2-4; the D gene TCRdb calls, TRBD1, cannot be checked with no DNA. The CDR3 length is 19 residues. Germline CDR1 is MNHGY and CDR2 is SVAAGI. Here the CDR3 reads CASSFLLAREREAKNIQYF.

V is TRBV20-1 and J is TRBJ2-3; with no DNA, the TCRdb D assignment of TRBD2 cannot be verified. The CDR3 runs 14 residues. The germline V gene encodes CDR1 DFQATT and CDR2 SNEGSKA (reference sequence). The CDR3 reads CSATSGGASDTQYF.

CDR3 sequence: CASSPGTGVYIQYF. The chain recombines TRBV18 with TRBJ2-4; TCRdb names TRBD1, which stays unverified in the absence of DNA. Per the germline V gene, CDR1 is KGHSH and CDR2 is LQKENI. This CDR3 region has 14 residues.

The chain has TRBV29-1 and TRBJ1-1; TCRdb selects TRBD1, and the lack of DNA leaves this call unchecked. Germline CDR1 and CDR2: SQVTM and ANQGSEA. This CDR3 has 14 amino acids. This CDR3 reads CSVEGQGGYTEAFF.

The chain couples TRBV29-1 to TRBJ2-2; TCRdb names TRBD1, which stays unverified in the absence of DNA. Germline V CDR1 and CDR2: SQVTM, ANQGSEA. The CDR3 totals 14 residues. CDR3 region: CSVRGSLNTGELFF.

The V call is TRBV7-3, the J call TRBJ2-1; TCRdb gives TRBD1 as the D gene, but with no DNA this cannot be confirmed. Germline CDR1 is SGHTA and CDR2 is FQGTGA. The CDR3 loop spans 15 amino acids. The chain's CDR3 is CASSLVGTSSDEQLF.

The J gene is TRBJ2-2, the V gene TRBV3-1; TCRdb lists TRBD2, though no DNA is available to test this call. Germline values: CDR1 LGHDT, CDR2 YNNKEL (reference sequence). The CDR3 runs 16 residues. CDR3 residues: CASSRRLELNTGELFF.

This chain joins TRBV6-1 and TRBJ1-1. Per the germline V gene, CDR1 is MNHNS and CDR2 is SASEGT. CDR3 size: 15 residues. Here the CDR3 reads CASNDWGEGNTEAFF.

J is TRBJ2-7 and V is TRBV6-5; TCRdb designates TRBD2, a call that cannot be tested without DNA. Per the germline V gene, CDR1 is MNHEY and CDR2 is SVGAGI. There are 17 residues in the CDR3. CDR3 in amino acids: CASSYKRLAGVSYEQYF.

CDR3: CASSLEGRYNSPLHF. V is TRBV7-9 and J is TRBJ1-6; TCRdb calls TRBD1, which cannot be checked without DNA. Germline CDR1 SEHNR, CDR2 FQNEAQ (reference sequence). CDR3 length: 15 amino acids.

The chain employs TRBV10-3 and TRBJ2-7; TCRdb returns TRBD1, unconfirmable since there is no DNA. Looked up from germline, CDR1 is ENHRY and CDR2 is SYGVKD. The CDR3 sequence is 15 residues long. The chain's CDR3 is CAISEGLEGAYEQYF.

This chain joins TRBV5-1 and TRBJ1-1. This CDR3 has 14 residues. CDR1 is SGHRS, CDR2 YFSETQ, per germline. The CDR3 loop reads CASSFGGENTEAFF.

The rearrangement joins TRBV12-3 or TRBV12-4 to TRBJ1-5. CDR3 size: 12 residues. The CDR3 sequence is CASSRSDQPQHF.

The J gene is TRBJ2-1, the V gene TRBV2; the D call of TRBD1 rests on TCRdb alone, since no DNA is present to check it. Germline V gene sequence: CDR1 SNHLY, CDR2 FYNNEI. This CDR3 spans 14 amino acids. The CDR3 loop is CASIQGIPYNEQFF.

This chain joins TRBV5-5 and TRBJ1-1; the D gene TCRdb calls, TRBD1, cannot be checked with no DNA. Germline V gene data show CDR1 as SGHKS and CDR2 as YYEKEE (reference sequence). The CDR3 spans 15 residues. The CDR3: CASSLLGEANTEAFF.

The V and J genes are TRBV6-6 and TRBJ1-5; TCRdb's assignment of TRBD1 cannot be checked, as there is no DNA. The CDR3 has 14 amino acids. Germline V gene data show CDR1 as MNHNY and CDR2 as SVGAGI (reference sequence). The CDR3 here is CASSYVGQLQPQHF.